Described below is a single T cell receptor beta chain sequence and its context. These data are taken from a study of blood T cell repertoires in COVID-19. Sequenced by immunoSEQ multiplex PCR; TCRdb stores in-frame clones only, minus some. The repertoire holds 650,000 to 800,000 clones, with around 89% as singletons. CDR3 length: 14 residues. Per germline, CDR1 SGHNT and CDR2 YYREEE (reference sequence). Trimming stripped 4 bases from V and 5 bases from J, with 15 bases between. This TCR came from a woman aged 18-29 years with acute or convalescent COVID-19. The sequencing sample was made of peripheral blood. The chain recombines TRBV5-4 with TRBJ1-2, with no clear D. CDR3 bases: TGTGCCAGCAGCAGCCGCGGTCCCGGGTATGGCTACACCTTC. It yields the protein CASSSRGPGYGYTF.